This TCR beta chain came from a study of control samples from healthy donors and cancer patients. Method: immunoSEQ multiplex PCR; TCRdb's copy keeps in-frame clones and lacks some. The sample contains roughly 80,000 clones, nearly 90% of which appear only once. This CDR3 is 17 amino acids long. Germline values: CDR1 SGHVS, CDR2 FQNEAQ. The ends lost 0 bases at V and 4 bases at J; junction bases unmatched: 10. V is TRBV7-8 and J is TRBJ2-7, with 9 bases fitting TRBD1. This clonotype was obtained from a man aged 45-65 years in good health. The specimen was blood. CDR3 bases: TGTGCCAGCAGCTTAGCGTTGGGACAGGGTGGGGGATACGAGCAGTACTTC. Its translation: CASSLALGQGGGYEQYF.